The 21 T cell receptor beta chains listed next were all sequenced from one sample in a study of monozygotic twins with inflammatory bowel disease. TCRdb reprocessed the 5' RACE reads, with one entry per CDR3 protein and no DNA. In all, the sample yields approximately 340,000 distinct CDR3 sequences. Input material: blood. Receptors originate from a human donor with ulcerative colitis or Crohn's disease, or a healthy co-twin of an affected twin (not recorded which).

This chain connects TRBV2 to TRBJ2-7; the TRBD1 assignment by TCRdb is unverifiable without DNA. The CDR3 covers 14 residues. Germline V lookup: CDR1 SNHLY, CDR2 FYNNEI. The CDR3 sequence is CASSDQGTGYEQYF.

This CDR3 is CASSLEPFMRADNEQFF. The rearrangement uses TRBV5-1 and TRBJ2-1; there is no DNA to check the TCRdb D call of TRBD2. The CDR3 is made up of 17 amino acids. Germline assignment: CDR1 SGHRS and CDR2 YFSETQ.

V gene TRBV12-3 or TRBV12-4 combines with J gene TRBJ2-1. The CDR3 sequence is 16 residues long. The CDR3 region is CASSLSGTSYYNEQFF.

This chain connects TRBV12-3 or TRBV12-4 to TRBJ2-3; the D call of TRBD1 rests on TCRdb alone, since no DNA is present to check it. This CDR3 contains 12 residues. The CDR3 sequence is CAIRRGSNTQYF.

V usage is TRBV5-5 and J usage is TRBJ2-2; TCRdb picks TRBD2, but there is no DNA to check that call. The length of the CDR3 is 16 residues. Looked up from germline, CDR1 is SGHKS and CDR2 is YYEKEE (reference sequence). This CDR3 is CASSFRSGGGTGELFF.

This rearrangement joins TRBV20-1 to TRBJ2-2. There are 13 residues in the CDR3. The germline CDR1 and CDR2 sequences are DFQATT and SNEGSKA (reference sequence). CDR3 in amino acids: CSAGTQADGELFF.

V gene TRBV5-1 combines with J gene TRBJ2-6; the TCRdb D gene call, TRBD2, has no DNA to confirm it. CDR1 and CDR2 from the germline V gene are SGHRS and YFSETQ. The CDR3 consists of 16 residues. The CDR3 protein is CASSLAQGAPSNVLTF.

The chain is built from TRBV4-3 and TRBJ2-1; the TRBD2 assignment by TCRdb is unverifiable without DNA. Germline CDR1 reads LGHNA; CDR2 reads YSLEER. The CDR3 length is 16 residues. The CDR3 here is CASSQPLAGDYNEQFF.

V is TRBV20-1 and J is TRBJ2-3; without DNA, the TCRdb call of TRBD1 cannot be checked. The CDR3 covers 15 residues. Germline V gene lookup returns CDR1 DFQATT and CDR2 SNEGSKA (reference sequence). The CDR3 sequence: CSAPYVGIYTDTQYF.

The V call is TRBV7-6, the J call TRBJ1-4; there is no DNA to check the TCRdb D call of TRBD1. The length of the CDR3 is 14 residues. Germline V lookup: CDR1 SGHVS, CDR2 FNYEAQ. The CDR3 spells CASSLGGGLEKLFF. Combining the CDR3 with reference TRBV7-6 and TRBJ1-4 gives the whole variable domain GAGVSQSPRYKVTKRGQDVALRCDPISGHVSLYWYRQALGQGPEFLTYFNYEAQQDKSGLPNDRFSAERPEGSISTLTIQRTEQRDSAMYRCASSLGGGLEKLFFGSGTQLSVL.

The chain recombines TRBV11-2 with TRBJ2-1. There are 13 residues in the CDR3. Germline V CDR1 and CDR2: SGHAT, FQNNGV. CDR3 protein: CASASNLGSEQFF.

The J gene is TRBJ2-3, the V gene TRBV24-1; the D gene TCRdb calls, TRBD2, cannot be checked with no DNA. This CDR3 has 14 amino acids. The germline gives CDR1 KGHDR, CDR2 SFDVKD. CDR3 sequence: CATSENREADTQYF.

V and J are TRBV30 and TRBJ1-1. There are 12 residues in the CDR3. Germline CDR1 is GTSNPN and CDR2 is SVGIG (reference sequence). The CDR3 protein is CAWRSGSFEAFF.

The CDR3 spells CASRAETGSFGELFF. The chain has TRBV19 and TRBJ2-2; checking the TCRdb D call of TRBD1 is not possible without DNA. This CDR3 comprises 15 residues. CDR1 is LNHDA and CDR2 is SQIVND in the germline V gene (reference sequence). The full variable domain, rest sourced from reference TRBV19 and TRBJ2-2, is DGGITQSPKYLFRKEGQNVTLSCEQNLNHDAMYWYRQDPGQGLRLIYYSQIVNDFQKGDIAEGYSVSREKKESFPLTVTSAQKNPTAFYLCASRAETGSFGELFFGEGSRLTVL.

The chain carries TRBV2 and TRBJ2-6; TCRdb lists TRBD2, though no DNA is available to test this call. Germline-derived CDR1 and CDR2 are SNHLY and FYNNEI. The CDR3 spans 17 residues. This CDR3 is CASSWTSGVSGANVLTF.

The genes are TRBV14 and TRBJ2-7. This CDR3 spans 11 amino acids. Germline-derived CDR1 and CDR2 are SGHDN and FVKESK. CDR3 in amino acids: CASSHDYEQYF.

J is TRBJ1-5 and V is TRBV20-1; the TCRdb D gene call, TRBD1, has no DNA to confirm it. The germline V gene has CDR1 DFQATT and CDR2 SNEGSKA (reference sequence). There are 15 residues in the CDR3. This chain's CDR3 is CSARDGGQSNQPQHF.

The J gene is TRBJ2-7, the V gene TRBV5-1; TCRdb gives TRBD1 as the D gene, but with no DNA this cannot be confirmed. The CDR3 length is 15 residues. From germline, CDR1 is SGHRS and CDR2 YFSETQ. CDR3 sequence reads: CASSPTGQGTREQYF.

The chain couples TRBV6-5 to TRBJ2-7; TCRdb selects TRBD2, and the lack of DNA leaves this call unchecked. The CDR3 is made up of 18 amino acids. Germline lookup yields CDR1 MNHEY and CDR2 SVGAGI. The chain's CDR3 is CASSYSIFGTSGSYEQYF.

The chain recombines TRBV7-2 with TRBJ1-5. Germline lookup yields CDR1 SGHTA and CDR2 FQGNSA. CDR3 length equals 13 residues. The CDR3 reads CASSLERGQPQHF.

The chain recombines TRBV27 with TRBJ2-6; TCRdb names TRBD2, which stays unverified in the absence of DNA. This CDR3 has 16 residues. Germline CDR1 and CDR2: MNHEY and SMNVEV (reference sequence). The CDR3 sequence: CASRLAGGSGANVLTF.